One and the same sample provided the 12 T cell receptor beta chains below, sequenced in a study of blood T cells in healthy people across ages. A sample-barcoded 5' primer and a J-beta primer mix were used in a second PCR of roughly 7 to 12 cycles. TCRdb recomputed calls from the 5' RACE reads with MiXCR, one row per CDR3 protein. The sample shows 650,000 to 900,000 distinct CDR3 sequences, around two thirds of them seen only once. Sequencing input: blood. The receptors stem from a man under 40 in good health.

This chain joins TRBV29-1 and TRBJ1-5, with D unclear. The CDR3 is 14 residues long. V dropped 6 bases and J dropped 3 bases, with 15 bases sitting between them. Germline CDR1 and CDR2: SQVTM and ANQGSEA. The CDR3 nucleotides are TGCAGCGTCCCCAAGAAAGGCTTCAATCAGCCCCAGCATTTT. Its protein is CSVPKKGFNQPQHF.

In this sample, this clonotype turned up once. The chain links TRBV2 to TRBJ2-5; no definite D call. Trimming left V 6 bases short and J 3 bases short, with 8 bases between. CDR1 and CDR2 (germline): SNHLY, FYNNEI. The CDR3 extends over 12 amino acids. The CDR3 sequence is CASRLIEETQYF. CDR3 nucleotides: TGTGCCAGCAGACTAATAGAAGAGACCCAGTACTTC.

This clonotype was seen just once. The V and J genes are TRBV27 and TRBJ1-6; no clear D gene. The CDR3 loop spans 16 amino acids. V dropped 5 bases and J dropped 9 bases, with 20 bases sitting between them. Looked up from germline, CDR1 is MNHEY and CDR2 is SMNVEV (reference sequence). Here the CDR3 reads CASSISLGARGSPLHF. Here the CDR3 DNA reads TGTGCCAGCAGTATCTCCCTCGGCGCTCGGGGTTCACCCCTCCACTTT.

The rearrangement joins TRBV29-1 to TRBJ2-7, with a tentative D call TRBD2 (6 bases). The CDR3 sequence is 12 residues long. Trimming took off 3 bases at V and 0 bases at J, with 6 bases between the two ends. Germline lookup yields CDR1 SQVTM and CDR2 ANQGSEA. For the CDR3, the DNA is TGCAGCGTTGAGGACTACTCCTACGAGCAGTACTTC. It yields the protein CSVEDYSYEQYF.

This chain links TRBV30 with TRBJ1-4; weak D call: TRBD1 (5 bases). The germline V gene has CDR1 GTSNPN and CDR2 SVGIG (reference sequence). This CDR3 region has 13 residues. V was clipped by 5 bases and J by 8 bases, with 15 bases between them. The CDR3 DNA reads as TGTGCCTGGGCACGGGACGGAGGGGAAAAACTGTTTTTT. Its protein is CAWARDGGEKLFF.

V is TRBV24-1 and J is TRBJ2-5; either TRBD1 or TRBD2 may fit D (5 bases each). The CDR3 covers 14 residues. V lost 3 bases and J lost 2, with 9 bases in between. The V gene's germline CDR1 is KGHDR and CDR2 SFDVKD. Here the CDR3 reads CATSDRDGQETQYF. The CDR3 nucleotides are TGTGCCACCAGTGATAGGGACGGACAAGAGACCCAGTACTTC.

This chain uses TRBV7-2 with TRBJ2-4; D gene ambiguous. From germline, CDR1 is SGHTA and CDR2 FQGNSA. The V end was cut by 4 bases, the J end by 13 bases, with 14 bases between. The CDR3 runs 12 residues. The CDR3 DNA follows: TGTGCCAGCAGCTCCCAAAGTTTGGCACAGTACTTC. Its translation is CASSSQSLAQYF.

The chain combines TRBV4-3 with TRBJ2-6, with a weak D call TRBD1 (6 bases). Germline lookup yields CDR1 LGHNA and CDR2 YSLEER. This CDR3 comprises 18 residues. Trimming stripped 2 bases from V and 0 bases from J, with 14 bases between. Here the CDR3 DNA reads TGCGCCAGCAGCCAAAGATGGACAGTGATCTCTGGGGCCAACGTCCTGACTTTC. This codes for CASSQRWTVISGANVLTF.

In DNA, the CDR3 is TGTGCCAGCAGTTTAAGTATGCGAGGTAGCAGGACCCAGTACTTC. Translated, it gives CASSLSMRGSRTQYF. The chain combines TRBV12-3 or TRBV12-4 with TRBJ2-7; D is unresolved. The DNA end lines up better with TRBJ2-5; the J call may be wrong. This CDR3 comprises 15 residues.

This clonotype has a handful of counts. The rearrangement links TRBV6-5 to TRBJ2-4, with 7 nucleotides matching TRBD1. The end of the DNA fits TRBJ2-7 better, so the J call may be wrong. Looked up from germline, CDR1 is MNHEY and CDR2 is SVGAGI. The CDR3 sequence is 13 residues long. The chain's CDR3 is CASSYPNRGEQYF. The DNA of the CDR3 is TGTGCCAGCAGTTACCCGAACAGGGGCGAGCAGTACTTC.

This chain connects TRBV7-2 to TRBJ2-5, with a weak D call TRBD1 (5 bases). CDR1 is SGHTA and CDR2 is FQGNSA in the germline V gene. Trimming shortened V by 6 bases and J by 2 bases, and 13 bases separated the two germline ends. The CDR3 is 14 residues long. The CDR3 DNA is TGTGCCAGCAGTGTTCTAGGACAACAAGAGACCCAGTACTTC. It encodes CASSVLGQQETQYF.

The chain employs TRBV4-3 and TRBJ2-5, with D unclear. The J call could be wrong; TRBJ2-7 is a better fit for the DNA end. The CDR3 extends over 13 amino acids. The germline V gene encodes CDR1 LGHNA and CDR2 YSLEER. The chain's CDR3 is CASSQGWVGEQYF. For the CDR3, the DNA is TGCGCCAGCAGCCAAGGATGGGTCGGCGAGCAGTACTTC.